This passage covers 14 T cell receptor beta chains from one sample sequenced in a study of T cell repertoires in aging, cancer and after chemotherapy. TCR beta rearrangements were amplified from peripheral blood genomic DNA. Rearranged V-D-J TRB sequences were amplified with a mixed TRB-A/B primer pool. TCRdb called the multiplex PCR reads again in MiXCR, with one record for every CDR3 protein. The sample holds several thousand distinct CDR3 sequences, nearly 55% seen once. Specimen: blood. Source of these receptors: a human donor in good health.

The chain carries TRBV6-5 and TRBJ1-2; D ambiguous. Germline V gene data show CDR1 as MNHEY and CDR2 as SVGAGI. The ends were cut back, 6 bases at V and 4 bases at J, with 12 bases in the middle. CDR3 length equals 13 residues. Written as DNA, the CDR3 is TGTGCCAGCAGATCAGACATGGCCTATGGCTACACCTTC. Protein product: CASRSDMAYGYTF.

The CDR3 nucleotides read TGTGCCAGCAGTTATCCGGGACAGGGAGCTTACGAGCAGTACTTC. Protein sequence: CASSYPGQGAYEQYF. The chain uses TRBV5-4 and TRBJ2-7, with 9 bases identical to TRBD1. The V gene's germline CDR1 is SGHNT and CDR2 YYREEE (reference sequence). CDR3 length equals 15 residues. Trimming cost V 5 bases and J 4 bases; bases outside gene matches: 10.

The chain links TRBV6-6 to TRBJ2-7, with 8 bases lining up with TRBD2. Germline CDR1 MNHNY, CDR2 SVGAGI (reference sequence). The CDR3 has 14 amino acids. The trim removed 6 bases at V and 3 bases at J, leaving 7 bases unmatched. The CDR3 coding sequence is TGTGCCAGCAGATCTCCGGGGGGGCTCTACGAGCAGTACTTC. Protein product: CASRSPGGLYEQYF.

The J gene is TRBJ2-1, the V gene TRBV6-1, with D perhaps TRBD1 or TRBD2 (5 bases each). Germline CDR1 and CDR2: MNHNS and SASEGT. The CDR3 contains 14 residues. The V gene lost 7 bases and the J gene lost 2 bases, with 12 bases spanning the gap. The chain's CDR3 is CASNGGATYNEQFF. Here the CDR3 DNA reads TGTGCCAGCAATGGGGGAGCGACCTACAATGAGCAGTTCTTC.

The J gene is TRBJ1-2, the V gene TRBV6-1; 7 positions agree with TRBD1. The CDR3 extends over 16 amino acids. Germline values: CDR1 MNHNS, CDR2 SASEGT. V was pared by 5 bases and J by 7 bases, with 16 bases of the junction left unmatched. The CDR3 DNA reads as TGTGCCAGCAGTCGAGGAGGGGACAGAGCGGCTAGTGGCTACACCTTC. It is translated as CASSRGGDRAASGYTF.

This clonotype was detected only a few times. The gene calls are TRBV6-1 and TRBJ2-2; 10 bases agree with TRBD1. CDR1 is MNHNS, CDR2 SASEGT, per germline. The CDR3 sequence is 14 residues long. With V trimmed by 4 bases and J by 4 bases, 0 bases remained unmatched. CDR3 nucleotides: TGTGCCAGCAGTGGGGACAGGGGCACCGGGGAGCTGTTTTTT. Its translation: CASSGDRGTGELFF.

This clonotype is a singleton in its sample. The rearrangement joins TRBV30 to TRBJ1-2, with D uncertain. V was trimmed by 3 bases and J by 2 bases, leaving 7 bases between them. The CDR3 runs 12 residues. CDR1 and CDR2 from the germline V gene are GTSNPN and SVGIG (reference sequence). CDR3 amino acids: CAWRYDNYGYTF. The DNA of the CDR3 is TGTGCCTGGAGATATGACAACTATGGCTACACCTTC.

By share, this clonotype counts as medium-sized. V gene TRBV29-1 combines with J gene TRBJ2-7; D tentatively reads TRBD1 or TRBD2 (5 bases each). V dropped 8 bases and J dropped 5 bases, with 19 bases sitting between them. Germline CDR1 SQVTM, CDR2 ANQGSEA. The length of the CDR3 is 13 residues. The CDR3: CSIRVGDGDEQYF. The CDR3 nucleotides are TGCAGCATCAGGGTAGGGGACGGGGACGAGCAGTACTTC.

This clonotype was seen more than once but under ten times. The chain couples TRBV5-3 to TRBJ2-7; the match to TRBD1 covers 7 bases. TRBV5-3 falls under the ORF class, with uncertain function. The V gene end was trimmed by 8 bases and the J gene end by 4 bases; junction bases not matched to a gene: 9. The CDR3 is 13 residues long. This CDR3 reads CARLDRSPYEQYF. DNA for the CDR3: TGTGCCAGGTTGGACAGGTCACCTTACGAGCAGTACTTC.

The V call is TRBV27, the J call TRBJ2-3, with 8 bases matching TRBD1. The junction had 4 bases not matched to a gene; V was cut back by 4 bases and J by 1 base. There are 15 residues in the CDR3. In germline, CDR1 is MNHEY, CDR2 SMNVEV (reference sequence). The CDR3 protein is CASSSTGQGTDTQYF. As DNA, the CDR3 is TGTGCCAGCAGTTCTACGGGACAGGGCACAGATACGCAGTATTTT.

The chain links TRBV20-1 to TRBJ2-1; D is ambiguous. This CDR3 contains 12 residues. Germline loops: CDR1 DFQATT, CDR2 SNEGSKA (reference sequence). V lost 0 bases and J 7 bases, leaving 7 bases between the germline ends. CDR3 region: CSARDLGNEQFF. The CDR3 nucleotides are TGCAGTGCTAGAGATTTGGGGAATGAGCAGTTCTTC.

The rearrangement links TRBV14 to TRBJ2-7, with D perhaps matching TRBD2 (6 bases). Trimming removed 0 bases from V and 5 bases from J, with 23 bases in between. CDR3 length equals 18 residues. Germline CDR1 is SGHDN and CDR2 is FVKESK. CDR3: CASSQDHVGTLGWDEQYF. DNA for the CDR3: TGTGCCAGCAGCCAAGATCACGTAGGGACTTTGGGGTGGGACGAGCAGTACTTC.

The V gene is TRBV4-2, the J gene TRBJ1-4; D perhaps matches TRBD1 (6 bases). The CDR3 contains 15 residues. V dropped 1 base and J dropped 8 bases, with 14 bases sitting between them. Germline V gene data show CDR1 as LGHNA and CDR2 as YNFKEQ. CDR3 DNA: TGTGCCAGCAGCCAAGGAGGGGCAGGGGCCGAAAAACTGTTTTTT. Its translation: CASSQGGAGAEKLFF.

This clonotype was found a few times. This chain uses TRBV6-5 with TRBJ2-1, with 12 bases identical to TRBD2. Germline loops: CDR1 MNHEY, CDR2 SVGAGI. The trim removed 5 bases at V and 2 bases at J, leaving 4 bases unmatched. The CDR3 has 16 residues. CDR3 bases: TGTGCCAGCAGTCCTAGCGGGAGGGGGACCTACAATGAGCAGTTCTTC. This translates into CASSPSGRGTYNEQFF.